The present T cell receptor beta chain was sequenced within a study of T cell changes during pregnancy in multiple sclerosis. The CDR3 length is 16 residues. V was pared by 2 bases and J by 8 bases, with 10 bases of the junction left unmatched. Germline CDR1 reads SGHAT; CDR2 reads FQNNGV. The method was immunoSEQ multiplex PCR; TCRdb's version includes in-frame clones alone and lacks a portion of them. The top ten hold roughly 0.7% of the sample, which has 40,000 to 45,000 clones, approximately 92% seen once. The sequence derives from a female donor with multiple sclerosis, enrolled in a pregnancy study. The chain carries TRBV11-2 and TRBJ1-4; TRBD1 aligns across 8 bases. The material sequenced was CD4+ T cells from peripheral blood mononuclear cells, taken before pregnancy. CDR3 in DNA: TGTGCCAGCAGCTTATGGGATCGGACAGGGAAGGAAAAACTGTTTTTT. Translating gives CASSLWDRTGKEKLFF.